The 15 T cell receptor beta chains reported below all come from one sample, sequenced in a study of cytomegalovirus exposure and HLA in healthy donors. The repertoire was sequenced with immunoSEQ multiplex PCR; TCRdb's copy has only in-frame clones and lacks some. The data hold 150,000 to 200,000 clones, with roughly 91% observed a single time. The specimen sequenced was PBMCs. The receptors were sampled from a young man in good health and CMV-seronegative.

V usage is TRBV5-1 and J usage is TRBJ2-3; the D gene is possibly TRBD1 (5 bases). Trimming took 0 bases from V and 2 from J, leaving 7 bases between them. The CDR3 covers 14 residues. Germline V gene data show CDR1 as SGHRS and CDR2 as YFSETQ. The DNA of the CDR3 is TGCGCCAGCAGCTTGGCAGGGAACACAGATACGCAGTATTTT. Amino acids: CASSLAGNTDTQYF.

The chain has TRBV5-5 and TRBJ2-7; tentative D call: TRBD1 (6 bases). The CDR3 loop spans 13 amino acids. V lost 4 bases and J 2 bases, leaving 10 bases between the germline ends. The V gene's germline CDR1 is SGHKS and CDR2 YYEKEE (reference sequence). CDR3 sequence reads: CASSPTGTYEQYF. CDR3 DNA: TGTGCCAGCAGCCCTACAGGGACCTACGAGCAGTACTTC.

This chain links TRBV2 with TRBJ1-1; no reliable D call. Per germline, CDR1 SNHLY and CDR2 FYNNEI. The CDR3 loop spans 13 amino acids. V lost 0 bases, J lost 11 bases, and 13 bases lay in between. The CDR3 coding sequence is TGTGCCAGCAGTGAAGCCAGGCAGGCAAGGGCTTTCTTT. Translation gives CASSEARQARAFF.

This chain joins TRBV6-6 and TRBJ2-4; TRBD1 aligns across 7 bases. V shed 8 bases and J 5 bases; nucleotides not matched to a gene: 12. The CDR3 runs to 15 residues. Germline V lookup: CDR1 MNHNY, CDR2 SVGAGI (reference sequence). The CDR3 here is CASHGKGGVENIQYF. As DNA, the CDR3 is TGTGCCAGCCATGGTAAAGGGGGCGTCGAAAACATTCAGTACTTC.

The V gene is TRBV28, the J gene TRBJ2-7, with D possibly being TRBD2 (7 bases). The CDR3 loop spans 14 amino acids. With 7 bases removed from V and 0 bases from J, the gap between germline ends came to 13 bases. Germline loops: CDR1 MDHEN, CDR2 SYDVKM. CDR3 residues: CASTSGDNSYEQYV. In DNA form, the CDR3 reads TGTGCCAGCACCAGCGGGGACAACTCCTACGAGCAGTACGTC.

V usage is TRBV7-6 and J usage is TRBJ1-6; a possible D gene is TRBD1 (5 bases). V was pared by 3 bases and J by 5 bases, with 8 bases between. Germline CDR1 is SGHVS and CDR2 is FNYEAQ. The CDR3 consists of 14 residues. CDR3 in DNA: TGTGCCAGCAGCTTCAGACAGAATAATTCACCCCTCCACTTT. It encodes CASSFRQNNSPLHF.

The chain has TRBV6-6 and TRBJ2-5, with 9 bases lining up with TRBD2. CDR1 and CDR2 from the germline V gene are MNHNY and SVGAGI (reference sequence). The CDR3 extends over 16 amino acids. J gave up 0 bases and V 5 bases, and 7 bases lay outside the gene matches. The CDR3, as DNA: TGTGCCAGCAGTCCGAACCCTAGCGGGGACCAAGAGACCCAGTACTTC. Its translation is CASSPNPSGDQETQYF.

This chain joins TRBV5-1 and TRBJ2-5; 11 bases line up with TRBD2. V shed 4 bases, J shed 3 bases, and the junction held 2 bases outside the gene matches. CDR3 size: 14 residues. Looked up from germline, CDR1 is SGHRS and CDR2 is YFSETQ. CDR3 nucleotide sequence: TGCGCCAGCAGCCCACTAGCGGGGGAAGAGACCCAGTACTTC. Amino acids: CASSPLAGEETQYF.

This clone was counted once. V gene TRBV5-1 combines with J gene TRBJ2-3, with 8 bases identical to TRBD1. Trimming cost V 4 bases and J 3 bases; bases outside gene matches: 10. CDR1 and CDR2 from the germline V gene are SGHRS and YFSETQ. This CDR3 is 16 amino acids long. The chain's CDR3 is CASSPYEDRETDTQYF. Written as DNA, the CDR3 is TGCGCCAGCAGCCCCTATGAGGACAGGGAAACAGATACGCAGTATTTT.

This chain uses TRBV6-5 with TRBJ2-7; 9 bases are shared with TRBD1. The CDR3 runs 14 residues. V lost 6 bases to trimming and J lost 7 bases; unmatched junction nucleotides: 10. Per the germline V gene, CDR1 is MNHEY and CDR2 is SVGAGI. In DNA, the CDR3 is TGTGCCAGCAGGCTACAGGGGGCGCCGAATGAGCAGTACTTC. This codes for CASRLQGAPNEQYF.

V gene TRBV7-2 combines with J gene TRBJ2-5; the match to TRBD1 covers 8 bases. Trimming at V came to 5 bases and at J to 5 bases, leaving 10 bases not matched to a gene. Germline values: CDR1 SGHTA, CDR2 FQGNSA. This CDR3 is 15 amino acids long. CDR3 sequence (DNA): TGTGCCAGCAGCCATCTACAGGGGGATCTGGAGACCCAGTACTTC. It encodes CASSHLQGDLETQYF.

This clone came up once. The chain carries TRBV27 and TRBJ1-1; TRBD1 aligns across 9 bases. CDR1 MNHEY and CDR2 SMNVEV come from the germline V gene (reference sequence). This CDR3 is 12 amino acids long. V dropped 7 bases and J dropped 6; count of bases not matched to a gene: 3. The CDR3 spells CASKGQGAEAFF. DNA for the CDR3: TGTGCCAGCAAGGGACAGGGTGCTGAAGCTTTCTTT.

The rearrangement links TRBV16 to TRBJ2-7; D remains unclear. Germline V gives CDR1 KGHSY, CDR2 FQNENV. The V end was cut by 5 bases, the J end by 2 bases, with 4 bases between. The CDR3 spans 11 residues. The CDR3 here is CASSFTYEQYF. CDR3 coding DNA: TGTGCCAGCAGCTTTACCTACGAGCAGTACTTC.

This clone was observed once. The chain uses TRBV4-1 and TRBJ2-2; D remains unclear. Trimming left V 1 base short and J 7 bases short, with 7 bases between. Germline CDR1 is MGHRA and CDR2 is YSYEKL. The CDR3 loop spans 13 amino acids. The CDR3 sequence is CASSQGGGGELFF. The DNA of the CDR3 is TGCGCCAGCAGCCAAGGAGGCGGCGGGGAGCTGTTTTTT.

This chain connects TRBV9 to TRBJ2-1; the match to TRBD2 covers 12 bases. CDR3 length: 18 amino acids. The V and J ends lost 3 bases and 9 bases, in that order; junction bases with no gene match: 16. Germline assignment: CDR1 SGDLS and CDR2 YYNGEE. For the CDR3, the DNA is TGTGCCAGCAGCGCCGGGACTAGCGGGTATCCCCCCACGGGTGAGCAGTTCTTC. It yields the protein CASSAGTSGYPPTGEQFF.